This TCR beta chain came from a study of regulatory T cells in long-lasting Graves disease. Study as a whole: Positive TSH receptor antibodies alongside over 5 years of antithyroid drugs were what marked Graves' disease as persistent. Study outcomes and limitations: Persistent disease was characterized by preferential usage of TRBV28, TRBJ1-2 and TRBJ2-5.

Arm-PCR of CDR3 regions and iRepertoire HTBI primers were used to build TCR beta libraries. The authors' processing: Across all samples, about 62 TRBV segments and 11 to 15 TRBJ segments were identified. In TCRdb, the multiplex PCR reads were re-called with MiXCR into one record per CDR3 protein. The authors' filters were not applied to this entry. The table lists over 300,000 distinct CDR3 sequences, about 20% of them singletons, with roughly 29% in the top ten. J gave up 5 bases and V 5 bases, and 3 bases lay outside the gene matches. The germline V gene has CDR1 LNHDA and CDR2 SQIVND (reference sequence). This CDR3 spans 15 amino acids. Time point: persistent/refractory GD, antithyroid drugs over 5 years with positive TRAb. The TCR library was made from RNA extracted from PBMCs. Turning to this clonotype: Its antigen is not known.

The origin of this receptor is a female donor with Graves disease. V and J are TRBV19 and TRBJ2-3; TRBD2 aligns across 14 bases. The starting material was peripheral blood mononuclear cells (PBMCs), obtained when the disease was refractory, from a patient treated with antithyroid drugs. The CDR3 here is CASSGLAGGGDTQYF. The CDR3 region has the DNA TGTGCCAGTAGTGGACTAGCGGGAGGCGGAGATACGCAGTATTTT.